The rows below give T cell receptor beta chains drawn from one sample of a study of blood T cell repertoires in COVID-19. Sequencing was performed with immunoSEQ multiplex PCR; in TCRdb, only in-frame clones are kept and a portion is missing. Here the sample spans around 500,000 clones, approximately 83% being singletons. The sequenced material came from peripheral blood. The origin of the receptors is a human donor in a cohort sampled during active COVID-19. The CDR3 runs from the conserved cysteine through the conserved F or W. The D gene is left open where the match is weak. Clone size, where shown, is once, few, many, or a class for clones that have expanded.

d_call	v_call	clone_size	cdr3_length	j_call	cdr3_nt	cdr3_aa
TRBD1	TRBV2	-	14	TRBJ1-1	TGTGCCAGCAGTTCGACAGGGTCTTTAACTGAAGCTTTCTTT	CASSSTGSLTEAFF
-	TRBV9	-	12	TRBJ2-2	TGTGCCAGCAGTTTAAACACCGGGGAGCTGTTTTTT	CASSLNTGELFF
-	TRBV5-6	-	14	TRBJ1-1	TGTGCCAGCAGCTTGGGAGGGAGTTACACTGAAGCTTTCTTT	CASSLGGSYTEAFF
TRBD1	TRBV6-5	-	14	TRBJ1-2	TGTGCCAGCAGAAGGGGACAGACCGACTATGGCTACACCTTC	CASRRGQTDYGYTF
-	TRBV29-1	-	13	TRBJ1-4	TGCAGCGCGAAGGGAGCGACTAATGAAAAACTGTTTTTT	CSAKGATNEKLFF
TRBD1	TRBV18	-	15	TRBJ1-1	TGTGCCAGCTCACCAGGGCAGGGGGGGAACACTGAAGCTTTCTTT	CASSPGQGGNTEAFF
-	TRBV11-3	-	13	TRBJ2-1	TGTGCCAGCAGTTCACTCCGTCATGTAGAGCAGTTCTTC	CASSSLRHVEQFF
TRBD2	TRBV28	-	17	TRBJ2-3	TGTGCCAGCAGTTTCGGGACTAGCGGGAGGTACGCAGATACGCAGTATTTT	CASSFGTSGRYADTQYF
TRBD1	TRBV19	-	13	TRBJ1-4	TGTGCCACCCGGGGACAGGGTAATGAAAAACTGTTTTTT	CATRGQGNEKLFF
-	TRBV5-3	-	16	TRBJ1-1	TGTGCCAGAAGCGATTGTGTCCAAGGAGAAAACACTGAAGCTTTCTTT	CARSDCVQGENTEAFF
-	TRBV29-1	-	10	TRBJ1-1	TGCAGCTCTGTGAACACTGAAGCTTTCTTT	CSSVNTEAFF
TRBD2	TRBV30	-	15	TRBJ2-1	TGTGCCTGGAGTCCGGGACTAGCGGGAGGGGTTGAGCAGTTCTTC	CAWSPGLAGGVEQFF
TRBD2	TRBV12-5	-	14	TRBJ2-3	TGTGCTAGTGAGATCAGCGGGAGTTACAATACGCAGTATTTT	CASEISGSYNTQYF
-	TRBV7-8	once	15	TRBJ2-2	TGTGCCAGCAGCTTCGGACTTGCTTACACCGGGGAGCTGTTTTTT	CASSFGLAYTGELFF
-	TRBV28	few	13	TRBJ2-2	TGTGCCAGCAGACAGGGAGGGTCCGGGGAGCTGTTTTTT	CASRQGGSGELFF
TRBD1	TRBV7-2	-	15	TRBJ2-1	TGTGCCAGCAGCCCAGACAGGGGTTACTACAATGAGCAGTTCTTC	CASSPDRGYYNEQFF
-	TRBV19	-	13	TRBJ2-7	TGTGCCAGTAGTCCGTACCAGTCCTACGAGCAGTACTTC	CASSPYQSYEQYF
-	TRBV6-5	-	15	TRBJ1-2	TGTGCCAGCAGACCTGACAGAGATGATTTCTATGGCTACACCTTC	CASRPDRDDFYGYTF
TRBD2	TRBV9	-	16	TRBJ2-2	TGTGCCAGCAGCGGCAACGGACTAGTGAACACCGGGGAGCTGTTTTTT	CASSGNGLVNTGELFF
TRBD1	TRBV23-1	once	16	TRBJ1-1	TGCGCCAGCAGCCCAGAAGGACAGGGCGAGGGCACTGAAGCTTTCTTT	CASSPEGQGEGTEAFF
TRBD2	TRBV5-5	-	16	TRBJ2-2	TGTGCCAGCAGCGGGACTAGCGGGAGAAACACCGGGGAGCTGTTTTTT	CASSGTSGRNTGELFF
-	TRBV4-3	-	17	TRBJ2-3	TGCGCCAGCAGCCAAGGCTACAGGTATGGGAGCACAGATACGCAGTATTTT	CASSQGYRYGSTDTQYF
TRBD1	TRBV19	-	15	TRBJ2-3	TGTGCCAGTACCGAAAGGGGGCGTTACACAGATACGCAGTATTTT	CASTERGRYTDTQYF
-	TRBV12-3/TRBV12-4	-	13	TRBJ1-1	TGTGCCAGCAGTTTAGCGACGTTGGGAGTGGCTTTCTTT	CASSLATLGVAFF
-	TRBV19	-	14	TRBJ1-4	TGTGCCAGTAGTATGCATGCGGTGAATGAAAAACTGTTTTTT	CASSMHAVNEKLFF
TRBD2	TRBV5-1	-	16	TRBJ2-3	TGCGCCAGCAGCTTGGGGTCTAGCGGGAGTACAGATACGCAGTATTTT	CASSLGSSGSTDTQYF
TRBD1	TRBV27	-	16	TRBJ1-6	TGTGCCAGCAGACAACCCTCGGGACAGGGAAATTCACCCCTCCACTTT	CASRQPSGQGNSPLHF
-	TRBV2	-	16	TRBJ1-5	TGTGCCAGCAGTGAACCACCACAGGGAGGCAATCAGCCCCAGCATTTT	CASSEPPQGGNQPQHF
TRBD1	TRBV28	-	17	TRBJ1-1	TGTGCCAGCAGACTCCATTCCGGGACAGGGAGGGCCACTGAAGCTTTCTTT	CASRLHSGTGRATEAFF